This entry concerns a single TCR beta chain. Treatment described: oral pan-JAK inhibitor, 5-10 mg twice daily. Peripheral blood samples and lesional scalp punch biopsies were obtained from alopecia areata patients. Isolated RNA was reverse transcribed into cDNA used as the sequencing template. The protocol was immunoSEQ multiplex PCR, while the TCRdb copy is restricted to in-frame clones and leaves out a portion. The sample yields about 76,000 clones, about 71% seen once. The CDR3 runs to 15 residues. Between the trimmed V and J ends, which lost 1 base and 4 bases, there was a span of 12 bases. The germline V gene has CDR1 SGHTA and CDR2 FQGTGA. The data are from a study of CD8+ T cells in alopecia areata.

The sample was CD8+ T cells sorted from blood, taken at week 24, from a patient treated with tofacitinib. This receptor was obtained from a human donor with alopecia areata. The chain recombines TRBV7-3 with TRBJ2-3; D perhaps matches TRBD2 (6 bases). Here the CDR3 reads CASSLRAASADTQYF. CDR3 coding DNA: TGTGCCAGCAGCTTAAGGGCTGCTAGCGCAGATACGCAGTATTTT.